This TCR beta chain was sequenced during a study of shared clonotypes between healthy human individuals (dated by TCRdb to 2020 to 2021). Notes on the research overall: A couple of women and a few men aged 18 to 49 years were included in the cohort. For each donor, CD4 naive and CD4 memory were each given three plates, CD8 naive was given two plates, and CD8 memory was given one plate. Blood TCR repertoires of roughly five healthy adults were deeply sequenced to estimate repertoire size and the extent of clonotype sharing between individuals. Libraries were prepared and TCR repertoires were sequenced by different laboratories using diverse techniques, in order to increase sequencing depth and limit assay-specific biases. Leukapheresis yielded between about 0.9 and 8.9 billion PBMCs per donor.

General findings and caveats noted by the study authors: Approximately 5% of naive CD4, 3.5% of naive CD8, 2.3% of memory CD4, and about 0.4% of memory CD8 clonotypes were shared across four donors. Based on pairwise subsampling, the degree of clonotype sharing among donors was expected to be affected by sequencing depth. The small number of donors limited the genetic and exposure-history diversity represented. Sampling was restricted to blood, and TCR repertoires in tissue are likely to differ from TCR repertoires in blood. Naive subsets generally had larger estimated clonotype richness than memory subsets did. Even with the large sequencing depth, rarefaction of the sorted-subset datasets indicated that sequencing was incomplete. Clonotypes shared by all four sorted-subset donors showed higher generation probabilities than non-shared clonotypes.

In regard to this clone: Its specific antigen is unknown. No quality values exist for individual bases; no much larger clone is one base distant.

Using the deep immunoSEQ assay, multiplex PCR amplified TCR CDR3 regions from genomic DNA. Extracted genomic DNA from each cell subset was distributed evenly across all wells of several immunoSEQ 96-well plates, and each plate was treated as a replicate. For sorted subsets, 150 to 250 ng of genomic DNA, equivalent to some 33,000 T cell genomes, went into each replicate PCR. Purified libraries were quantified with a Qubit 3.0 fluorometer, sized on a Bioanalyzer 2100, and re-quantified with the KAPA Library Quantification kit. A separate single-read 150-cycle Illumina NextSeq 550 flow cell was used to sequence each immunoSEQ 96-well plate. The authors' analysis ran thus. The immunoSEQ output contained only junctional sequences without quality scores, so filtering could not match that applied to full-length reads. Sequences were annotated with PyIR, a Python wrapper for IgBLAST v1.9, and V/J genes and CDR3 were assigned using IMGT germline references. Reads with weak V/J assignments (E-value above 1e-6), missing CDR3, stop codons, out-of-frame junctions, or ambiguous translated residues were removed. V3J clonotypes were defined as sequences sharing the same inferred V gene, J gene, and CDR3 amino acid sequence. To compute the percentage overlap between repertoires, the number of shared unique clonotypes was divided by the size of the smaller repertoire. Richness of each repertoire was evaluated using RTK rarefaction, the Chao1 estimator, and Recon v2.1 estimates of unobserved clonotypes. Generation probabilities for all TCRbeta clonotypes obtained by the gDNA method from four donors were computed using OLGA. What TCRdb holds here is the immuneACCESS table cut down to in-frame rearrangements. Part of the clones is not present; checked against another copy, under half of the missing clones reflect an unresolved V gene, and the others are unexplained. The V and J calls and clone size were taken over from that table, and D and trimming were inferred from the DNA. The sample yields fewer than 400,000 clones; over 65% were counted once. Of the sample, 9% to 12% falls within the top ten clones.

Healthy HIV-negative adults with no recently reported acute infections or vaccinations were included as donors. Every donor was a Caucasian adult residing in Nashville, Tennessee, USA. CD4+ T cells were enriched through magnetic negative selection, after which naive cells were positively selected on CD45RA and the remaining negative fraction served as the memory subset. Blood was collected by leukapheresis, and PBMCs were isolated by Ficoll-Histopaque density gradient centrifugation and then cryopreserved in liquid nitrogen vapor phase. Analytical flow cytometry was used to check the purity and quantity of each magnetically sorted T cell population. Genomic DNA was isolated from every sorted fraction and measured by UV absorbance on a Nanodrop 2000c. Specimen: memory CD4+ T cells sorted from blood. Per the publication, the cell subset or site label means: CD45RA-negative fraction. The receptor was isolated from a man younger than 45 in good health.

The CDR3 loop reads CASSSRTSGRLDEQYF. The nucleotide sequence is given as TGTGCCAGCAGTTCAAGGACTAGCGGGAGGCTAGACGAGCAGTACTTC. In this chain, TRBV28 is recombined with TRBJ2-7; 14 bases in the junction line up with TRBD2. The CDR3, from cysteine to phenylalanine, totals 16 residues. Only the CDR3 region is kept as DNA, spanning 48 bases read in frame from base 1. The germline V gene gives CDR1 as MDHEN and CDR2 as SYDVKM. Here V drops 4 bases and J drops 5 bases, and the junction holds 7 bases not matched to any gene. The CDR3, completed at both ends by the reference TRBV28 and TRBJ2-7 genes, gives the full variable domain DVKVTQSSRYLVKRTGEKVFLECVQDMDHENMFWYRQDPGLGLRLIYFSYDVKMKEKGDIPEGYSVSREKKERFSLILESASTNQTSMYLCASSSRTSGRLDEQYFGPGTRLTVT.